These 15 T cell receptor beta chains were sequenced from one sample in a study of monozygotic twins with inflammatory bowel disease. TCRdb re-called the 5' RACE reads; one entry per CDR3 protein, DNA not given. Its listing shows 200,000 to 250,000 distinct CDR3 sequences. Specimen: blood. The receptor set was obtained from a human donor with ulcerative colitis or Crohn's disease, or a healthy co-twin of an affected twin (not recorded which).

The chain couples TRBV7-2 to TRBJ2-6. Looked up from germline, CDR1 is SGHTA and CDR2 is FQGNSA. This CDR3 has 16 residues. The CDR3: CASSFGYHPGANVLTF.

This chain links TRBV6-5 with TRBJ1-2; TCRdb calls TRBD1, which cannot be checked without DNA. The CDR3 is 12 residues long. Germline CDR1 reads MNHEY; CDR2 reads SVGAGI. The CDR3 reads CASSDTGYGYTF.

This chain links TRBV2 with TRBJ1-5; TCRdb's D gene call, TRBD1, goes unchecked for lack of DNA. CDR3 length: 16 residues. Germline V gene lookup returns CDR1 SNHLY and CDR2 FYNNEI. The CDR3 loop reads CASRLPGPHGAQPPHF.

V and J are TRBV6-5 and TRBJ2-3; the D gene TCRdb calls, TRBD1, cannot be checked with no DNA. The CDR3 runs to 17 residues. Germline V gives CDR1 MNHEY, CDR2 SVGAGI. The CDR3 spells CASSYTARRGGADTQYF.

The chain links TRBV24-1 to TRBJ2-1; TCRdb's assignment of TRBD2 cannot be checked, as there is no DNA. The CDR3 has 13 residues. Germline V lookup: CDR1 KGHDR, CDR2 SFDVKD. Here the CDR3 reads CATSGPLNNEQFF.

The genes are TRBV7-9 and TRBJ2-7; TCRdb lists TRBD1, though no DNA is available to test this call. This CDR3 has 15 amino acids. Germline-derived CDR1 and CDR2 are SEHNR and FQNEAQ (reference sequence). CDR3 residues: CASSLGRTGGEEQYF.

The gene calls are TRBV9 and TRBJ2-3; TCRdb's D gene call, TRBD1, goes unchecked for lack of DNA. The CDR3 consists of 13 residues. Germline V gives CDR1 SGDLS, CDR2 YYNGEE. CDR3 amino acids: CASSPPDTDTQYF.

CDR3 region: CASSLMRWETQYF. The chain has TRBV13 and TRBJ2-5. The CDR3 has 13 amino acids. Per the germline V gene, CDR1 is PRHDT and CDR2 is FYEKMQ (reference sequence).

This chain uses TRBV4-1 with TRBJ2-3. Germline V gene sequence: CDR1 MGHRA, CDR2 YSYEKL. The CDR3 totals 15 residues. CDR3 region: CASSQDLAGGVTQYF.

This sequence joins TRBV9 and TRBJ1-2. Germline loops: CDR1 SGDLS, CDR2 YYNGEE. This CDR3 region has 15 residues. CDR3 loop: CASSVGGGGSYGYTF.

The chain uses TRBV9 and TRBJ2-2; TCRdb outputs TRBD2, but without DNA this stays unchecked. The CDR3 has 20 residues. Germline CDR1 is SGDLS and CDR2 is YYNGEE. The CDR3 protein is CASSPSGGSGGHTNTGELFF.

The rearrangement joins TRBV6-1 to TRBJ1-1. The CDR3 runs 15 residues. Germline V CDR1 and CDR2: MNHNS, SASEGT. Here the CDR3 reads CASTNTPPMNTEAFF.

V is TRBV9 and J is TRBJ2-3. From germline, CDR1 is SGDLS and CDR2 YYNGEE. This CDR3 spans 16 amino acids. The CDR3 protein is CASSVCTGTSTDTQYF. The whole variable domain, remainder taken from reference TRBV9 and TRBJ2-3, is DSGVTQTPKHLITATGQRVTLRCSPRSGDLSVYWYQQSLDQGLQFLIQYYNGEERAKGNILERFSAQQFPDLHSELNLSSLELGDSALYFCASSVCTGTSTDTQYFGPGTRLTVL.

The genes are TRBV5-1 and TRBJ2-3; TCRdb lists TRBD2, though no DNA is available to test this call. The germline V gene encodes CDR1 SGHRS and CDR2 YFSETQ. This CDR3 spans 15 amino acids. CDR3 amino acids: CASREGTSWTDTQYF. Complete variable domain (other parts from reference TRBV5-1 and TRBJ2-3): KAGVTQTPRYLIKTRGQQVTLSCSPISGHRSVSWYQQTPGQGLQFLFEYFSETQRNKGNFPGRFSGRQFSNSRSEMNVSTLELGDSALYLCASREGTSWTDTQYFGPGTRLTVL.

The V call is TRBV10-3, the J call TRBJ2-1; the TCRdb D gene call, TRBD1, has no DNA to confirm it. CDR1 is ENHRY, CDR2 SYGVKD, per germline. This CDR3 region has 16 residues. CDR3 loop: CAISEWDDKLYNEQFF.